The sequence of this T cell receptor beta chain was determined in a study of blood T cell repertoires in COVID-19. In the study overall: Some COVID-19 samples were acute and others convalescent; all came from the United States, Italy and Spain. Sample material is recorded as cDNA or gDNA derived from T cells, B-cell-depleted T cells, or PBMCs.

Participants were aged about 18 to 100 years from 20 to 30 US areas. Two negative PCRs, clearance, or symptom resolution had been documented for recovered Cohort 3 donors. The V and J ends lost 7 bases and 0 bases respectively, with 10 bases between them. Germline V gene sequence: CDR1 MDHEN, CDR2 SYDVKM. This CDR3 has 13 residues. Some clones are missing from TCRdb's copy, which holds only in-frame ones; the method was immunoSEQ multiplex PCR. The data hold more than 150,000 clones, with about 90% observed a single time. The sample comprised PBMCs or T cells enriched from blood (not recorded which). V and J are TRBV28 and TRBJ2-7, with no clear D. The TCR originated in a woman aged 25 to 45 who had recovered from COVID-19. Here the CDR3 reads CASTSPGSYEQYF. The CDR3 nucleotides read TGTGCCAGCACTAGTCCCGGCTCCTACGAGCAGTACTTC.